A selection of T cell receptor beta chains follows, all from one sample in a study of CD8 T cells in Susac syndrome. TCRdb redid the calling of the immunoSEQ multiplex PCR reads with MiXCR, one entry per CDR3 protein. The sample contains 180,000 or so distinct CDR3 sequences, more than 90% of which appear only once. Material for sequencing was CD4+ T cells from PBMCs. These receptors were obtained from a human donor in good health. Both conserved end residues are part of each CDR3. The D gene is left open where the match is weak. Clone size is given for some rows only: seen once, a few or many times, or a class if the clone is expanded.

d_call j_call clone_size v_call cdr3_nt cdr3_aa
. TRBJ1-6 . TRBV12-3/TRBV12-4 TGTGCCAGCACCCCTGGCGGAGTGAATAATTCACCCCTCCACTTT CASTPGGVNNSPLHF
TRBD1 TRBJ2-1 . TRBV5-1 TGCGCCAGCAGCTCCGGGACAGGGGCGTCAAATGAGCAGTTCTTC CASSSGTGASNEQFF
. TRBJ2-4 . TRBV7-2 TGTGCCAGCAGCTTAAGCACACTAGCCAAAAACATTCAGTACTTC CASSLSTLAKNIQYF
TRBD2 TRBJ2-3 once TRBV20-1 TGCAGTGCATTAGCGGGGTTGGATACGCAGTATTTT CSALAGLDTQYF
. TRBJ2-3 . TRBV12-3/TRBV12-4 TGTGCCAGCAGTTTATTGGAAGATACGCAGTATTTT CASSLLEDTQYF
TRBD2 TRBJ2-5 . TRBV10-3 TGTGCCACGGTCCGGGATAGCGGGGGGGCCAAGACCCAGTACTTC CATVRDSGGAKTQYF
. TRBJ2-7 . TRBV9 TGTGCCAGCAGCGTAGCTGGGGCAGGCCCCTACGAGCAGTACTTC CASSVAGAGPYEQYF
TRBD1 TRBJ2-1 once TRBV15 TGTGCCACCAGCAGCTTGGGACAGGGGGCTTTAGAGCAGTTCTTC CATSSLGQGALEQFF
. TRBJ1-1 . TRBV12-3/TRBV12-4 TGTGCCAGCAGTTTAAGGGCGGCAACTGAAGCTTTCTTT CASSLRAATEAFF
TRBD1 TRBJ1-1 . TRBV30 TGTGCCTGGAGTCCCTCGGGACAGGGGGCTCTGGGCACTGAAGCTTTCTTT CAWSPSGQGALGTEAFF
. TRBJ1-6 . TRBV28 TGTGCCAGCAATCGACAGTATAATTCACCCCTCCACTTT CASNRQYNSPLHF
. TRBJ2-5 . TRBV29-1 TGCAGCGGCGGACGCGGACAAGAGACCCAGTACTTC CSGGRGQETQYF
TRBD1 TRBJ2-7 . TRBV7-8 TGTGCCAGCAGCTTTGGGACAGGGCTCCACGAGCAGTACTTC CASSFGTGLHEQYF
. TRBJ2-7 . TRBV20-1 TGCAGTGCTAGTTGGGGGACACCGTCCCCGTACTTC CSASWGTPSPYF
. TRBJ2-5 . TRBV18 TGTGCCAGCTCACCCGACACCGGGTTCCGGGAGACCCAGTACTTC CASSPDTGFRETQYF
. TRBJ1-1 . TRBV3-1 TGTGCCAGCAGCCAAGATTGGGACCCGAACACTGAAGCTTTCTTT CASSQDWDPNTEAFF
. TRBJ1-1 once TRBV7-2 TGTGCCAGCAGCTTGGCTCAGTCTGTTCAGGCTTTCTTT CASSLAQSVQAFF
. TRBJ2-3 . TRBV12-3/TRBV12-4 TGTGCCAGCAGTTTCAGGGGCATATCGGATACGCAGTATTTT CASSFRGISDTQYF
. TRBJ1-1 . TRBV5-1 TGCGCCAGCAGCTCCCATTCGGGGGGGGCGAACACTGAAGCTTTCTTT CASSSHSGGANTEAFF
. TRBJ1-2 . TRBV16 TGTGCCAGCAGCCCGGACAAGGCCCCGGTCTATGGCTACACCTTC CASSPDKAPVYGYTF
TRBD1 TRBJ1-1 few TRBV3-1 TGTGCCAGCAGCCGGGACAGGACTGAAGCTTTCTTT CASSRDRTEAFF
TRBD1 TRBJ2-7 . TRBV29-1 TGCAGCGCGATGACAGGGTCCCACGAGCAGTACTTC CSAMTGSHEQYF